The 25 T cell receptor beta chains presented below share a single source sample, sequenced in a study of breast tumors, draining lymph nodes, adjacent tissues. The lymph nodes were axillary draining lymph nodes from breast cancer patients. TCRdb re-called the multiplex PCR reads with MiXCR, one entry per CDR3 protein. The table has 140,000 to 150,000 distinct CDR3 sequences, approximately 29% seen once. The sample comprised axillary lymph node tissue. These receptor sequences come from a female donor with breast cancer. Some clones in this sample may be carry-over from other donors' samples.

As concerns this clonotype: Its ends do not fully match the called genes, so a read error is possible. This chain uses TRBV5-1 with TRBJ2-7; D perhaps matches TRBD1 (6 bases). The CDR3 runs 14 residues. Germline CDR1 and CDR2: SGHRS and YFSETQ. The CDR3 DNA sequence: TGTGCCAGCACGATAACAGGGCTCTCCTACGAGCAGTACTTC. Translated: CASTITGLSYEQYF.

A remark on this clonotype: Since the CDR3 does not end with the conserved phenylalanine or tryptophan, this likely comes from a read error. The chain joins TRBV5-1 to TRBJ2-1, with D perhaps matching TRBD2 (5 bases). Germline loops: CDR1 SGHRS, CDR2 YFSETQ. This CDR3 has 15 residues. The CDR3, as DNA: TGCGCCAGCAGCCTCGCGGAGGCCTCCTACGATGAGCAGTTCCTC. Its translation: CASSLAEASYDEQFL.

This clonotype showed up many times. V is TRBV9 and J is TRBJ2-3, with 7 positions matching TRBD1. The CDR3 contains 15 residues. Germline assignment: CDR1 SGDLS and CDR2 YYNGEE. Trimming took 2 bases from V and 4 from J; bases not matched to a gene: 7. The CDR3 sequence: CASSVEGQWSDTQYF. CDR3 nucleotide sequence: TGTGCCAGCAGCGTCGAGGGACAGTGGTCAGATACGCAGTATTTT.

A word on this clonotype: Compared with germline, one end of the junction differs, possibly owing to a read error. The V gene is TRBV7-8, the J gene TRBJ2-7, with D possibly matching TRBD1 (6 bases). CDR3 size: 14 residues. Germline assignment: CDR1 SGHVS and CDR2 FQNEAQ. In DNA, the CDR3 is TGCGCCAGCAGCTCCCGACAGGCCTGGTACGAGCAGTACTTC. Translating gives CASSSRQAWYEQYF. Filled out from reference TRBV7-8 and TRBJ2-7, the complete variable domain reads GAGVSQSPRYKVAKRGQDVALRCDPISGHVSLFWYQQALGQGPEFLTYFQNEAQLDKSGLPSDRFFAERPEGSVSTLKIQRTQQEDSAVYLCASSSRQAWYEQYFGPGTRLTVT.

Many counts were recorded for this clonotype. The chain carries TRBV7-3 and TRBJ2-2; D is possibly TRBD1 or TRBD2 (5 bases each). V dropped 1 base and J dropped 9 bases, with 9 bases sitting between them. The CDR3 runs to 13 residues. Germline V gene sequence: CDR1 SGHTA, CDR2 FQGTGA. In DNA, the CDR3 is TGTGCCAGCAGCTTAAGTGGGGACCGGGAGCTGTTTTTT. Amino acids: CASSLSGDRELFF.

Regarding this clonotype: A much larger clonotype is one base distant, so this may be a read error. The chain uses TRBV28 and TRBJ2-7, with TRBD2 as a possible D gene (5 bases). V lost 5 bases to trimming and J lost 3 bases, with 14 bases between them. CDR1 and CDR2 (germline): MDHEN, SYDVKM. The CDR3 extends over 14 amino acids. In DNA, the CDR3 is TGTGCCAGCAGTGATCAGAGGGCATACTACGAGCAGTACTTC. Translating it yields CASSDQRAYYEQYF.

This clonotype was seen many times. This chain joins TRBV30 and TRBJ2-1, with 8 bases lining up with TRBD2. This CDR3 contains 17 residues. V lost 4 bases and J lost 0; bases outside the gene matches: 11. Germline lookup yields CDR1 GTSNPN and CDR2 SVGIG (reference sequence). The CDR3 spells CAWIAAGGRSSYNEQFF. In DNA form, the CDR3 reads TGTGCCTGGATTGCGGCGGGGGGCAGGAGCTCCTACAATGAGCAGTTCTTC.

The V call is TRBV28, the J call TRBJ1-1; 8 nucleotides match TRBD1. Germline loops: CDR1 MDHEN, CDR2 SYDVKM. V lost 8 bases to trimming and J lost 4 bases; unmatched junction nucleotides: 6. CDR3 size: 13 residues. The CDR3: CASQTGGITEAFF. The CDR3 DNA reads as TGTGCCAGCCAAACAGGGGGAATCACTGAAGCTTTCTTT.

This clonotype came up many times. The chain combines TRBV19 with TRBJ1-2; D gene unclear. The CDR3 covers 13 residues. V shed 3 bases and J shed 8 bases, with 13 bases lying between them. CDR1 LNHDA and CDR2 SQIVND come from the germline V gene (reference sequence). This chain's CDR3 is CASSIRVGLGYTF. CDR3 nucleotides: TGTGCCAGTAGTATTAGGGTCGGACTCGGCTACACCTTC.

This clonotype was seen repeatedly, ten times or more. Being one base from a much bigger clone, this may be a read error. The chain joins TRBV2 to TRBJ2-7, with unresolved D. In germline, CDR1 is SNHLY, CDR2 FYNNEI. The CDR3 consists of 12 residues. The CDR3, as DNA: TGTGCCAGCAGTCCTACGTCCTGCGAGCAGTACTTC. Its translation: CASSPTSCEQYF.

In its sample, this clonotype was seen many times. The genes are TRBV20-1 and TRBJ2-3, with TRBD2 identical over 7 bases. Germline trimming cut 6 bases from V and 12 bases from J; bases unmatched to any gene: 9. This CDR3 contains 11 residues. The germline gives CDR1 DFQATT, CDR2 SNEGSKA (reference sequence). The CDR3 sequence: CSAGNSGPQYF. The CDR3 DNA follows: TGCAGTGCCGGAAATAGCGGGCCTCAGTATTTT.

This chain joins TRBV5-1 and TRBJ2-3; 12 positions agree with TRBD2. V gave up 1 base and J gave up 5 bases; unmatched junction bases: 2. The CDR3 runs 15 residues. CDR1 is SGHRS and CDR2 is YFSETQ in the germline V gene. CDR3 region: CASSLTSGRLDTQYF. For the CDR3, the DNA is TGCGCCAGCAGCTTGACTAGCGGGAGGTTAGATACGCAGTATTTT.

This clonotype has just a few counts. The rearrangement uses TRBV6-5 and TRBJ2-2; 9 bases map to TRBD1. This CDR3 contains 17 residues. The V gene's germline CDR1 is MNHEY and CDR2 SVGAGI. Unmatched junction bases numbered 11, after V lost 5 bases and J lost 4 bases. The CDR3 nucleotides read TGTGCCAGCAGTCCCCCGCGGACAGGGGAGGTCACCGGGGAGCTGTTTTTT. It codes for CASSPPRTGEVTGELFF.

The chain has TRBV15 and TRBJ2-3; possible D gene TRBD1, 5 bases. Germline V gene lookup returns CDR1 LNHNV and CDR2 YYDKDF (reference sequence). The V end was cut by 3 bases, the J end by 1 base, with 11 bases between. This CDR3 region has 15 residues. The CDR3, as DNA: TGTGCCACCAGCAGCCCCGACAGCCGCACAGATACGCAGTATTTT. It encodes CATSSPDSRTDTQYF.

Comments on this clonotype: One base away lies a much larger clone, so this may be a sequencing read error. This chain uses TRBV6-1 with TRBJ2-7, with D perhaps assigned TRBD1 or TRBD2 (7 bases each). Germline lookup yields CDR1 MNHNS and CDR2 SASEGT. The CDR3 is made up of 12 amino acids. The V end lost 10 bases, the J end lost 6 bases, and 16 bases lay between the germline ends. In DNA, the CDR3 is TGTGCCACCGGGCCAGGGGGGGGCGAGCAGTACGTC. As protein: CATGPGGGEQYV.

The table lists this clonotype with a few counts. A much larger clone lies one base from this, so it may be a read error. CDR3 coding DNA: TGTGCCAGCAGTCAATTAGCCAACTCTGGAAACACCATATATTTT. It codes for CASSQLANSGNTIYF. The chain carries TRBV6-1 and TRBJ1-3; D is unresolved. CDR3 length: 15 residues. Germline V gives CDR1 MNHNS, CDR2 SASEGT. V gave up 5 bases and J gave up 0 bases, with 11 bases separating them.

There are many counts of this clonotype. The rearrangement links TRBV2 to TRBJ1-3; D remains unclear. In germline, CDR1 is SNHLY, CDR2 FYNNEI. The CDR3 is made up of 14 amino acids. Trimming took off 6 bases at V and 3 bases at J, with 12 bases between the two ends. The CDR3 bases are TGTGCCAGCAGCCCAACGTGGGGTGGAAACACCATATATTTT. This gives the protein CASSPTWGGNTIYF.

This clonotype was observed many times. The J gene is TRBJ2-7, the V gene TRBV4-2, with D unresolved. CDR1 is LGHNA, CDR2 YNFKEQ, per germline. The CDR3 contains 15 residues. The V and J ends lost 0 bases and 2 bases respectively, with 11 bases between them. In DNA, the CDR3 is TGTGCCAGCAGCCAAGATCTCAACAGTGCCTACGAGCAGTACGTC. This gives the protein CASSQDLNSAYEQYV.

The chain combines TRBV7-3 with TRBJ1-2; 9 nucleotides align to TRBD1. The CDR3 totals 14 residues. The germline CDR1 and CDR2 sequences are SGHTA and FQGTGA. J gave up 2 bases and V 5 bases, and 3 bases lay outside the gene matches. CDR3 loop: CASSRGQGNYGYTF. The CDR3 DNA follows: TGTGCCAGCAGCCGAGGACAGGGGAACTATGGCTACACCTTC.

This clonotype was seen repeatedly, ten times or more. This chain's CDR3 is CASSLIPADYGYTF. The CDR3 region has the DNA TGCGCCAGCAGCTTGATTCCGGCAGACTATGGCTACACCTTC. This chain uses TRBV5-1 with TRBJ1-2; D is unresolved. V gave up 1 base and J gave up 3 bases, with 10 bases separating them. Germline loops: CDR1 SGHRS, CDR2 YFSETQ. There are 14 residues in the CDR3.

This clonotype was seen only a few times. A much bigger clone sits one base away, suggesting this may be a read error. The J gene is TRBJ2-1, the V gene TRBV12-3 or TRBV12-4; 7 bases are a match to TRBD2. V shed 3 bases, J shed 4 bases, and the junction held 9 bases outside the gene matches. This CDR3 region has 16 residues. CDR3 sequence: CASSFGSGTLYNEQFF. For the CDR3, the DNA is TGTGCCAGCAGTTTCGGAAGCGGGACCCTATACAATGAGCAGTTCTTC.

This clonotype has a count of ten or more. This chain uses TRBV5-1 with TRBJ2-5; no firm D call. The CDR3 is made up of 14 amino acids. Germline V gives CDR1 SGHRS, CDR2 YFSETQ. V gave up 5 bases and J gave up 2 bases, with 13 bases separating them. The CDR3 nucleotides are TGCGCCAGCAGTCTAGGCCAGGAACAAGAGACCCAGTACTTC. Translated, it gives CASSLGQEQETQYF.

The chain employs TRBV29-1 and TRBJ1-3; D gene ambiguous. Germline values: CDR1 SQVTM, CDR2 ANQGSEA. The length of the CDR3 is 9 residues. The V end lost 7 bases, the J end lost 8 bases, and 6 bases lay between the germline ends. The CDR3 DNA reads as TGCAGCGCCTCGGACACCATATATTTT. This gives the protein CSASDTIYF.

This clonotype showed up many times. The chain couples TRBV19 to TRBJ1-2, with D possibly being TRBD1 (5 bases). Germline CDR1 LNHDA, CDR2 SQIVND (reference sequence). The CDR3 is 14 residues long. Trimming removed 8 bases at V and 7 bases at J, with 20 bases between. The CDR3 DNA reads TGTGCCAGTTCTCAAGGGGCCGCAGGACGTGGCTACACCTTC. The encoded protein is CASSQGAAGRGYTF.

Remarks on this clonotype: A much larger clone lies a single base off, so this may be a read error. In nucleotides, the CDR3 is TGCGCCAGCAGCCACGGGACAGTGGGATACAATGAGCAGTTCTTC. Encoded protein: CASSHGTVGYNEQFF. The chain couples TRBV4-1 to TRBJ2-1, with 7 bases aligning to TRBD1. This CDR3 has 15 residues. V gave up 3 bases and J gave up 4 bases; unmatched junction bases: 6. Germline V gene lookup returns CDR1 MGHRA and CDR2 YSYEKL.